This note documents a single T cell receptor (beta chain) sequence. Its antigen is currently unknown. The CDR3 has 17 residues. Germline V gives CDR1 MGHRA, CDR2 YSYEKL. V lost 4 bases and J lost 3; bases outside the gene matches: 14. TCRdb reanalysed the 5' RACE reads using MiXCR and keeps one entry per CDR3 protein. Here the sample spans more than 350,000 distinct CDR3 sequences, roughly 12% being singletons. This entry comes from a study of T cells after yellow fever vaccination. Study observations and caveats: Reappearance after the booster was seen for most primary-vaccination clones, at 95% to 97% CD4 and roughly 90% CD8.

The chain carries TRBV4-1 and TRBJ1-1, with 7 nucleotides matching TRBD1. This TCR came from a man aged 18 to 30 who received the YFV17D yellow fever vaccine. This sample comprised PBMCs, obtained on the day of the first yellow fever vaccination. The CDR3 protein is CASSPFKGAEADTEAFF. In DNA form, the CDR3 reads TGCGCCAGCAGCCCTTTCAAGGGGGCCGAGGCTGACACTGAAGCTTTCTTT.